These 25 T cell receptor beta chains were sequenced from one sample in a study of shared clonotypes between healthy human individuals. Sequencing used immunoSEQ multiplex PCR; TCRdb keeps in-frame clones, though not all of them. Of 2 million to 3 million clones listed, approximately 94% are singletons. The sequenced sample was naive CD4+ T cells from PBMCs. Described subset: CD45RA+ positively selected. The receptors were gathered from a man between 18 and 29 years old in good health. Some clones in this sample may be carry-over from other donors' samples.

This CDR3 reads CASSLGGTGEKLFF. DNA for the CDR3: TGTGCCAGCAGCTTAGGGGGGACAGGTGAAAAACTGTTTTTT. This chain links TRBV7-8 with TRBJ1-4; 8 bases fit TRBD1. CDR1 and CDR2 (germline): SGHVS, FQNEAQ. CDR3 length equals 14 residues. With V trimmed by 1 base and J by 7 bases, 2 bases remained unmatched.

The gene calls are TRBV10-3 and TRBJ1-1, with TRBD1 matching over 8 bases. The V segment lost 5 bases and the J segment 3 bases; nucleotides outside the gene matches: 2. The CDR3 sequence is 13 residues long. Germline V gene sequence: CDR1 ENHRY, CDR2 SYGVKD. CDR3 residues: CAISRQGYTEAFF. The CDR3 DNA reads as TGTGCCATCAGTCGACAGGGGTACACTGAAGCTTTCTTT.

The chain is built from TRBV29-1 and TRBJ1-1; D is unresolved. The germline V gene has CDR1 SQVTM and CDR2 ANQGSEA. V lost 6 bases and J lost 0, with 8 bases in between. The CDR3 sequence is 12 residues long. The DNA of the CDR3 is TGCAGCGTAGCGTACGTGAACACTGAAGCTTTCTTT. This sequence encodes CSVAYVNTEAFF.

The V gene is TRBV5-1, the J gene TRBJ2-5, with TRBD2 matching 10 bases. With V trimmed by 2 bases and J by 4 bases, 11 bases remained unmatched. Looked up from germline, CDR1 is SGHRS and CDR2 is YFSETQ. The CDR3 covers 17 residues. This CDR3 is CASSFLSSGGVGETQYF. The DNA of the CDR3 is TGCGCCAGCAGCTTTTTATCCAGCGGGGGGGTTGGAGAGACCCAGTACTTC.

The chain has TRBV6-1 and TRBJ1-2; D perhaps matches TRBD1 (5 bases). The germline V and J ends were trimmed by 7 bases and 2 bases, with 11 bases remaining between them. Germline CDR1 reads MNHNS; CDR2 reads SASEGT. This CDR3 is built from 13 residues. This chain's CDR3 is CASKMTENYGYTF. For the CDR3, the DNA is TGTGCCAGCAAGATGACAGAGAACTATGGCTACACCTTC.

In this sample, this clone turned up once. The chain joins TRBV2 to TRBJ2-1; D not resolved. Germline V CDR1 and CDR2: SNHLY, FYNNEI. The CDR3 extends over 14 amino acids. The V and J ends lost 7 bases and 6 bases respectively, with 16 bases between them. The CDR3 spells CASTLAWALNEQFF. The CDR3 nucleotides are TGTGCCAGCACTCTCGCTTGGGCTCTCAATGAGCAGTTCTTC. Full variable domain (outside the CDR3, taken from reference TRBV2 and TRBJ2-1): EPEVTQTPSHQVTQMGQEVILRCVPISNHLYFYWYRQILGQKVEFLVSFYNNEISEKSEIFDDQFSVERPDGSNFTLKIRSTKLEDSAMYFCASTLAWALNEQFFGPGTRLTVL.

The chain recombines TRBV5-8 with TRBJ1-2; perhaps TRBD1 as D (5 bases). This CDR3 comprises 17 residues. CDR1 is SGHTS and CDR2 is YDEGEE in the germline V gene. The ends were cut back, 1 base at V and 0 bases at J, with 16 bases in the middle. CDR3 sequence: CASSLLAGAGSNYGYTF. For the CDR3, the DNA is TGTGCCAGCAGCTTGCTTGCCGGAGCAGGGTCTAACTATGGCTACACCTTC.

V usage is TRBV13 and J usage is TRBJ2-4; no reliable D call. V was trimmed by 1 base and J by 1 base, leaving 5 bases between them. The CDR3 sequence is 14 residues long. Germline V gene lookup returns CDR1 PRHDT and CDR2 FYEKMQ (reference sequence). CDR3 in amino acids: CASSLAPAKNIQYF. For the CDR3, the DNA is TGTGCCAGCAGCTTAGCCCCGGCCAAAAACATTCAGTACTTC.

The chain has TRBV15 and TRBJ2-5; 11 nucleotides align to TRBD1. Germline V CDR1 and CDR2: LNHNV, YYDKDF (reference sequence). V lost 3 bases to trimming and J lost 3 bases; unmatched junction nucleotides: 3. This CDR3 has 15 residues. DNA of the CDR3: TGTGCCACCAGCAGGAGGGGACAGGGGGAAGAGACCCAGTACTTC. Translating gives CATSRRGQGEETQYF.

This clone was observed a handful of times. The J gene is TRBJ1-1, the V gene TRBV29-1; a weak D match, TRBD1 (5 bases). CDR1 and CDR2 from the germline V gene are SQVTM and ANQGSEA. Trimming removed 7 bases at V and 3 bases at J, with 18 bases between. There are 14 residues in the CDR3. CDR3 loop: CSGTRGALDTEAFF. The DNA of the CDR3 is TGCAGCGGGACGAGAGGGGCCCTGGACACTGAAGCTTTCTTT.

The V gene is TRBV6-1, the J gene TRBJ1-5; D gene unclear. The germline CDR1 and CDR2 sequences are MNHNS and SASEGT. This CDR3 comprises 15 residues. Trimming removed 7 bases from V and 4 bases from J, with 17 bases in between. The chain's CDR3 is CASKEQATSNQPQHF. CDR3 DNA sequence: TGTGCCAGCAAAGAGCAGGCGACTAGTAATCAGCCCCAGCATTTT.

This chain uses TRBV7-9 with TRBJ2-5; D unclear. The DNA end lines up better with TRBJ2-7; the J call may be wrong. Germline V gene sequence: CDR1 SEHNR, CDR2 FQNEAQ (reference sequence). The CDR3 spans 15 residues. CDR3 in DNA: TGTGCCAGCAGCTTATTATTGGTGAGCTCCTACGAGCAGTACTTC. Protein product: CASSLLLVSSYEQYF.

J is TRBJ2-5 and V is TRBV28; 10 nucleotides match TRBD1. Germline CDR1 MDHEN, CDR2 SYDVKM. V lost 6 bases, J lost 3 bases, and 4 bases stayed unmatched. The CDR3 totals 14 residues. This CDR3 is CASRPTGGKETQYF. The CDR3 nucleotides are TGTGCCAGCAGGCCGACAGGGGGCAAAGAGACCCAGTACTTC. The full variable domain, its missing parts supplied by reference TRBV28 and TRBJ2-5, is DVKVTQSSRYLVKRTGEKVFLECVQDMDHENMFWYRQDPGLGLRLIYFSYDVKMKEKGDIPEGYSVSREKKERFSLILESASTNQTSMYLCASRPTGGKETQYFGPGTRLLVL.

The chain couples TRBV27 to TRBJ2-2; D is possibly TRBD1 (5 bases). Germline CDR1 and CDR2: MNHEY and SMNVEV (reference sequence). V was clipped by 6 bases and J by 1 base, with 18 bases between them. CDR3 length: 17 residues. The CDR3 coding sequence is TGTGCCAGCAGATCTATAGGGGTGCTGGGGAACACCGGGGAGCTGTTTTTT. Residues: CASRSIGVLGNTGELFF.

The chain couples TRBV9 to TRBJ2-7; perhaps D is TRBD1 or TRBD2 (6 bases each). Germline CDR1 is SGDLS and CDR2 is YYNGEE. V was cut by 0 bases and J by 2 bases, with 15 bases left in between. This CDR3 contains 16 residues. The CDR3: CASSVGGASATYEQYF. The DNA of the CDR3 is TGTGCCAGCAGCGTAGGGGGGGCTAGCGCGACCTACGAGCAGTACTTC.

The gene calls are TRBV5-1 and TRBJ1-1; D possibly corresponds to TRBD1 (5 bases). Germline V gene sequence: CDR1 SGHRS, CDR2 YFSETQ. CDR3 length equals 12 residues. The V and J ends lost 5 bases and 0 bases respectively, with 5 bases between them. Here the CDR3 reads CASRQVNTEAFF. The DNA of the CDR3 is TGCGCCAGCAGACAGGTGAACACTGAAGCTTTCTTT.

CDR3 residues: CASRDRETEAFF. The CDR3 DNA follows: TGTGCCAGCCGGGACAGGGAAACTGAAGCTTTCTTT. The genes are TRBV28 and TRBJ1-1; the match to TRBD1 covers 9 bases. V lost 8 bases, J lost 5 bases, and 3 bases stayed unmatched. Germline CDR1 and CDR2: MDHEN and SYDVKM. This CDR3 has 12 residues.

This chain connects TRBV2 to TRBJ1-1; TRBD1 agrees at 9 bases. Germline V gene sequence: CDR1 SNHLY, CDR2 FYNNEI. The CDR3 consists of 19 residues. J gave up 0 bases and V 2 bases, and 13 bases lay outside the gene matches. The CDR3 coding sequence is TGTGCCAGCAGTGAAACTGAGCCGGGACAGGGCCTAATGAACACTGAAGCTTTCTTT. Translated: CASSETEPGQGLMNTEAFF.

CDR3 nucleotides: TGTGCCAGCAGTTTACTAAACTCTGGAAACACCATATATTTT. This sequence encodes CASSLLNSGNTIYF. The chain links TRBV28 to TRBJ1-3, with D unresolved. CDR3 length: 14 amino acids. V was trimmed by 2 bases and J by 0 bases, leaving 5 bases between them. Germline V gene data show CDR1 as MDHEN and CDR2 as SYDVKM.

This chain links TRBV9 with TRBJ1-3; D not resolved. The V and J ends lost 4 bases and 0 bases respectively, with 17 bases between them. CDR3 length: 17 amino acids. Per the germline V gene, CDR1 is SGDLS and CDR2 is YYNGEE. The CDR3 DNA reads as TGTGCCAGCAGCCCCACGGTTTCGGGCTACTCTGGAAACACCATATATTTT. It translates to CASSPTVSGYSGNTIYF.

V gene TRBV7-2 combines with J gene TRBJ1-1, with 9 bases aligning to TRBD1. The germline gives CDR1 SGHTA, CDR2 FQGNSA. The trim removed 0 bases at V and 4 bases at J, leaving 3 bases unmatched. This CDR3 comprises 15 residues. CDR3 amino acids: CASSLANRGRTEAFF. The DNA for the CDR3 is TGTGCCAGCAGCTTAGCGAACAGGGGGCGCACTGAAGCTTTCTTT. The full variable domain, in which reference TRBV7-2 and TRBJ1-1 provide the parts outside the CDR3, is GAGVSQSPSNKVTEKGKDVELRCDPISGHTALYWYRQSLGQGLEFLIYFQGNSAPDKSGLPSDRFSAERTGGSVSTLTIQRTQQEDSAVYLCASSLANRGRTEAFFGQGTRLTVV.

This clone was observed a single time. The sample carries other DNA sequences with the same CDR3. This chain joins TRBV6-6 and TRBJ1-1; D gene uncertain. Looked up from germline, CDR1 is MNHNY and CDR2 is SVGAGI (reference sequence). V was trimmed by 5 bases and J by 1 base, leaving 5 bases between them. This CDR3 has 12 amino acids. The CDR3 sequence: CASSRANTEAFF. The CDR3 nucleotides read TGTGCCAGCAGTCGGGCGAACACTGAAGCTTTCTTT.

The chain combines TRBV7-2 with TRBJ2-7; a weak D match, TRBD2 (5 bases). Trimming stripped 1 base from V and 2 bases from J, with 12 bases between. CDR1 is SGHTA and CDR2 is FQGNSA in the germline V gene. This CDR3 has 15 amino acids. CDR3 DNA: TGTGCCAGCAGCTTAGGACGCCTAGCAGCCTACGAGCAGTACTTC. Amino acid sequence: CASSLGRLAAYEQYF.

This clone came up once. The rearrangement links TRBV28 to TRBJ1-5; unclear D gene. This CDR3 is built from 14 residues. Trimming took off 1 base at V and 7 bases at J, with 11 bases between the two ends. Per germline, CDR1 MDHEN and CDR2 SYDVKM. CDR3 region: CASSLYGVSQPQHF. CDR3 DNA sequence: TGTGCCAGCAGTTTATACGGGGTGAGCCAGCCCCAGCATTTT.

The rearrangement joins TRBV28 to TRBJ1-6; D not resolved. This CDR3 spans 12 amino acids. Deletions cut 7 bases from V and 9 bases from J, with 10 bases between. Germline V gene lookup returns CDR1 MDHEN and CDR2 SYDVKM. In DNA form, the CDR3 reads TGTGCCAGCAAGGAAGAGGGTTCACCCCTCCACTTT. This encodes CASKEEGSPLHF.